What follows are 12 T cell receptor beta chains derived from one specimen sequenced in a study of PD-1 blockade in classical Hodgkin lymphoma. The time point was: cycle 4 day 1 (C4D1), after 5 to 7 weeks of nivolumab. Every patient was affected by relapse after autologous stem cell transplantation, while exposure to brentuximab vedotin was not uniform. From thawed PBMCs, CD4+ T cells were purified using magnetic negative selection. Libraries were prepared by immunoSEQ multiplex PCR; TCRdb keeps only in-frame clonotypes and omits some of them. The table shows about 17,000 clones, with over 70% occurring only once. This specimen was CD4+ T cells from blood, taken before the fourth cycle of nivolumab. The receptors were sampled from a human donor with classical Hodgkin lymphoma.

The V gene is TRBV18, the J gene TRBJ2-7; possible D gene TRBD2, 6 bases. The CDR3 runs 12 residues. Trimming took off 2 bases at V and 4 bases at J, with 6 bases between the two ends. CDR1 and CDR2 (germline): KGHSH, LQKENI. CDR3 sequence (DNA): TGTGCCAGCTCACCAGCGGGGTACGAGCAGTACTTC. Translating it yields CASSPAGYEQYF.

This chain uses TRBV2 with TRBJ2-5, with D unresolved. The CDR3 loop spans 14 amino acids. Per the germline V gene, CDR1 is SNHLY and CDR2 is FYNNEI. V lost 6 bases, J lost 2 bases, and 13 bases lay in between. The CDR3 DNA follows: TGTGCCAGCAGGCCCCTACTACCGCAAGAGACCCAGTACTTC. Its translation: CASRPLLPQETQYF.

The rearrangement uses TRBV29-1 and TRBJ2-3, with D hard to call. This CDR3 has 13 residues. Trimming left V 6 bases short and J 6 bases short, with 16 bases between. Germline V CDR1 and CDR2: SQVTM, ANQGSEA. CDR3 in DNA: TGCAGCGTCATTGACGGCCTCTGGGATACGCAGTATTTT. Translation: CSVIDGLWDTQYF.

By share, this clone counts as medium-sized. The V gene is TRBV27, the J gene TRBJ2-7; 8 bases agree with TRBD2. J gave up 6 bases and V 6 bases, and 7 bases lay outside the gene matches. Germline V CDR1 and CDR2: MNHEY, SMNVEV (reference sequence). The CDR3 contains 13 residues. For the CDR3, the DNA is TGTGCCAGCAGAAGCGGGGGAGTCGTCGAGCAGTACTTC. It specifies CASRSGGVVEQYF.

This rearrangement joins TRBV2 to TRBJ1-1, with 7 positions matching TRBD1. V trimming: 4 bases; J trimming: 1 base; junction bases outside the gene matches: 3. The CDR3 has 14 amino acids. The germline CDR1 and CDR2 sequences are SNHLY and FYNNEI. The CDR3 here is CASSARQGNTEAFF. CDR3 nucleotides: TGTGCCAGCAGTGCCCGACAGGGGAACACTGAAGCTTTCTTT.

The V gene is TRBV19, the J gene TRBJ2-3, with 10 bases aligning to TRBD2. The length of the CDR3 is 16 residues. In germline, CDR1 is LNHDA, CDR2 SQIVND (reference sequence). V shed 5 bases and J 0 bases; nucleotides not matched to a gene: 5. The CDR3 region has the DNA TGTGCCAGTAGTCAAGGGACTAGCGATAGCACAGATACGCAGTATTTT. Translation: CASSQGTSDSTDTQYF.

CDR3 DNA sequence: TGTGCCAGCAGTCTAAGCCCTAGCGACGCGGCCAAAAACATTCAGTACTTC. Translation: CASSLSPSDAAKNIQYF. This chain joins TRBV7-9 and TRBJ2-4, with a possible D match to TRBD2 (6 bases). The CDR3 has 17 amino acids. Per the germline V gene, CDR1 is SEHNR and CDR2 is FQNEAQ (reference sequence). V was shortened by 6 bases and J by 1 base, with 19 bases between the two germline ends.

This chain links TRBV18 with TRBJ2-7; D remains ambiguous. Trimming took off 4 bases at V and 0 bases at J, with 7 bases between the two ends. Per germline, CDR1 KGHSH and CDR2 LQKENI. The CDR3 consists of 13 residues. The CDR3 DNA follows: TGTGCCAGCTCACAAGTAGGCTCCTACGAGCAGTACTTC. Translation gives CASSQVGSYEQYF.

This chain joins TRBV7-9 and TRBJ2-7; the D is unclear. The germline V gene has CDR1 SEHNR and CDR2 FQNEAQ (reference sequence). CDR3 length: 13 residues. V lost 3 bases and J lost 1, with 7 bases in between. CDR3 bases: TGTGCCAGCAGCTTGTGGGGTTCCTACGAGCAGTACTTC. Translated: CASSLWGSYEQYF.

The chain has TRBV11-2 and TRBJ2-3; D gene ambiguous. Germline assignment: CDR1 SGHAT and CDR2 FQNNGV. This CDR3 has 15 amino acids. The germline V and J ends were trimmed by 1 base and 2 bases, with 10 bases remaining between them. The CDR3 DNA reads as TGTGCCAGCAGCTTAGGGGTTTACGCCACAGATACGCAGTATTTT. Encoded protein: CASSLGVYATDTQYF.

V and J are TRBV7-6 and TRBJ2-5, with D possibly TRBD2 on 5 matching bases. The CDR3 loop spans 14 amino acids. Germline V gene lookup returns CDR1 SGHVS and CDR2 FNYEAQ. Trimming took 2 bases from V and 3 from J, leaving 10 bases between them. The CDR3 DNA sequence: TGTGCCAGCAGCTTATGGATGGAGGAAGAGACCCAGTACTTC. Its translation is CASSLWMEEETQYF.

The CDR3 region is CASSSGGQFF. In nucleotides, the CDR3 is TGTGCCAGCAGCTCCGGCGGGCAGTTCTTC. The chain uses TRBV7-9 and TRBJ2-1; D gene uncertain. This CDR3 is 10 amino acids long. Germline V gives CDR1 SEHNR, CDR2 FQNEAQ (reference sequence). With 4 bases removed from V and 12 bases from J, the gap between germline ends came to 7 bases.